The rows below give T cell receptor beta chains drawn from one sample of a study of cytomegalovirus exposure and HLA in healthy donors. Produced via immunoSEQ multiplex PCR; TCRdb's table is partial and in-frame only. The sample has about 130,000 clones, 10% to 13% seen once. Sequences were obtained from PBMCs. These receptors originate from a woman in her late teens or twenties in good health and CMV-seropositive. Each CDR3 is given with its conserved first and last residue. A D gene is named only where the DNA matches it firmly. Clone sizes are given selectively: once, few, many, or a class where the clone is expanded.

clone size	D gene	V gene	CDR3 length	J gene	CDR3 protein	CDR3 DNA
few	-	TRBV19	13	TRBJ1-2	CASSMGLQWGYTF	TGTGCCAGTAGTATGGGCCTCCAATGGGGCTACACCTTC
few	TRBD1	TRBV25-1	15	TRBJ2-7	CASSGGQGASYEQYF	TGTGCCAGCAGTGGGGGACAGGGGGCGTCCTACGAGCAGTACTTC
few	-	TRBV14	14	TRBJ2-5	CASSQVGVQETQYF	TGTGCCAGCAGCCAAGTCGGGGTTCAAGAGACCCAGTACTTC
-	TRBD2	TRBV4-2	17	TRBJ2-1	CASSQEGSGRPYNEQFF	TGTGCCAGCAGCCAAGAGGGTAGCGGGAGACCCTACAATGAGCAGTTCTTC
many	-	TRBV28	16	TRBJ2-3	CASRNGRQAGTDTQYF	TGTGCCAGCAGGAATGGGCGACAAGCAGGCACAGATACGCAGTATTTT
-	TRBD1	TRBV6-6	14	TRBJ1-3	CASSNGQGGDTIYF	TGTGCCAGCAGTAATGGACAGGGCGGGGACACCATATATTTT
few	TRBD1	TRBV7-9	13	TRBJ2-7	CASSADRGDEQYF	TGTGCCAGCAGCGCGGACAGGGGGGACGAGCAGTACTTC
many	TRBD1	TRBV4-1	15	TRBJ2-5	CASSQGGQSEETQYF	TGCGCCAGCAGCCAAGGGGGACAGTCGGAGGAGACCCAGTACTTC
few	-	TRBV5-4	11	TRBJ2-5	CASSQRETQYF	TGTGCCAGCAGCCAGCGGGAGACCCAGTACTTC
-	-	TRBV5-8	13	TRBJ2-3	CASSFILEDTQYF	TGTGCCAGCAGCTTTATTTTAGAAGATACGCAGTATTTT
few	-	TRBV6-5	12	TRBJ1-4	CASSSRAEKLFF	TGTGCCAGCAGTTCCAGGGCGGAAAAACTGTTTTTT
-	-	TRBV25-1	16	TRBJ2-2	CASSEGQSYNTGELFF	TGTGCCAGCAGTGAGGGGCAGTCGTATAACACCGGGGAGCTGTTTTTT
-	TRBD2	TRBV29-1	15	TRBJ2-2	CSVEMLAGEPGELFF	TGCAGCGTTGAAATGCTAGCGGGAGAGCCCGGGGAGCTGTTTTTT
-	TRBD1	TRBV13	14	TRBJ1-4	CASRLTGGTEKLFF	TGTGCCAGCAGACTGACAGGGGGGACTGAAAAACTGTTTTTT
-	-	TRBV11-2	15	TRBJ1-3	CAISGRTSSGNTIYF	TGTGCCATTTCAGGGCGCACCAGCTCTGGAAACACCATATATTTT
-	TRBD2	TRBV29-1	13	TRBJ2-3	CSVQVEGLNTQYF	TGCAGCGTCCAGGTGGAGGGACTAAATACGCAGTATTTT
-	TRBD2	TRBV7-8	18	TRBJ2-5	CASTPLAGGPVIQETQYF	TGTGCCAGCACCCCATTAGCGGGAGGGCCCGTGATCCAAGAGACCCAGTACTTC
few	-	TRBV7-9	15	TRBJ1-3	CASSLGDYSGNTIYF	TGTGCCAGCAGCTTAGGGGACTACTCTGGAAACACCATATATTTT
-	TRBD1	TRBV6-5	14	TRBJ1-2	CASSFNRQGGGYTF	TGTGCCAGCAGTTTCAACCGACAGGGCGGTGGCTACACCTTC
few	-	TRBV27	15	TRBJ2-7	CASSLSSGVNNEQYF	TGTGCCAGCAGTTTATCTTCAGGGGTAAACAACGAGCAGTACTTC
few	-	TRBV7-3	17	TRBJ2-6	CASSLRPGAVGANVLTF	TGTGCCAGCAGCTTACGGCCAGGGGCGGTTGGGGCCAACGTCCTGACTTTC
few	-	TRBV5-5	16	TRBJ1-2	CASSLEGPALGSGYTF	TGTGCCAGCAGCTTGGAAGGCCCCGCACTTGGGAGTGGCTACACCTTC
few	TRBD1	TRBV7-3	14	TRBJ1-2	CASSSGQGDYGYTF	TGTGCCAGCAGCTCGGGACAGGGTGACTATGGCTACACCTTC
-	TRBD2	TRBV19	18	TRBJ2-6	CASSVRSLAESGANVLTF	TGTGCCAGTAGTGTCCGGTCACTAGCGGAATCTGGGGCCAACGTCCTGACTTTC
few	-	TRBV30	14	TRBJ1-3	CAWSWGRAGNTIYF	TGTGCCTGGAGTTGGGGCAGGGCTGGAAACACCATATATTTT
-	-	TRBV30	13	TRBJ2-7	CAWSAGRGYEQYF	TGTGCCTGGAGTGCTGGCAGGGGCTACGAGCAGTACTTC
-	TRBD2	TRBV29-1	13	TRBJ2-7	CSVGGGRAYEQYF	TGCAGCGTGGGGGGCGGGAGGGCCTACGAGCAGTACTTC
few	-	TRBV7-3	15	TRBJ2-7	CASSLTGGPMGEQYF	TGTGCCAGCAGCCTAACAGGAGGGCCGATGGGGGAGCAGTACTTC
-	-	TRBV11-1	14	TRBJ2-1	CASSLASLDNEQFF	TGTGCCAGCAGCTTAGCCTCACTAGACAATGAGCAGTTCTTC
-	TRBD1	TRBV27	15	TRBJ1-2	CASSFDRGRGYGYTF	TGTGCCAGCAGTTTCGACAGGGGGCGGGGGTATGGCTACACCTTC
-	-	TRBV28	20	TRBJ1-5	CASSLWGWPGTDYSNQPQHF	TGTGCCAGCAGTTTATGGGGCTGGCCGGGCACAGACTATAGCAATCAGCCCCAGCATTTT
-	-	TRBV15	16	TRBJ2-6	CATSRETGTGANVLTF	TGTGCCACCAGCAGAGAAACAGGGACTGGGGCCAACGTCCTGACTTTC
-	-	TRBV2	14	TRBJ2-5	CASSEQAAGETQYF	TGTGCCAGCAGTGAACAAGCAGCAGGGGAGACCCAGTACTTC
few	-	TRBV30	14	TRBJ2-1	CVWSGTPSYNEQFF	TGTGTCTGGTCGGGGACACCTTCCTACAATGAGCAGTTCTTC
-	TRBD1	TRBV19	15	TRBJ2-7	CASSIGGTGSYEQYF	TGTGCCAGTAGTATAGGAGGGACAGGATCCTACGAGCAGTACTTC
-	TRBD1	TRBV19	11	TRBJ1-1	CASKQGTEAFF	TGTGCCAGTAAACAGGGGACTGAAGCTTTCTTT
few	-	TRBV6-6	12	TRBJ2-7	CASRRGRYEQYF	TGTGCCAGCCGGAGGGGCAGATACGAGCAGTACTTC
-	-	TRBV6-1	12	TRBJ2-5	CASSRGQETQYF	TGTGCCAGCAGCAGGGGACAAGAGACCCAGTACTTC
-	-	TRBV4-1	15	TRBJ2-7	CASSQLTGYSYEQYF	TGCGCCAGCAGCCAACTTACGGGATACTCCTACGAGCAGTACTTC
few	-	TRBV28	13	TRBJ1-5	CASSEGVWQPQHF	TGTGCCAGCAGTGAGGGGGTGTGGCAGCCCCAGCATTTT
few	TRBD2	TRBV7-9	18	TRBJ2-2	CASSSFRSGQGNTGELFF	TGTGCCAGCAGCTCGTTTCGTAGCGGGCAAGGGAACACCGGGGAGCTGTTTTTT
few	-	TRBV28	18	TRBJ2-3	CASRRSVGHGIIADTQYF	TGTGCCAGCAGGCGAAGCGTGGGACACGGAATTATAGCAGATACGCAGTATTTT
-	TRBD2	TRBV28	16	TRBJ2-7	CASSLFPSGSYTEQYF	TGTGCCAGCAGTTTATTTCCTAGCGGGAGTTACACTGAGCAGTACTTC
-	-	TRBV5-1	13	TRBJ2-1	CASSRPGYNEQFF	TGCGCCAGCAGCCGACCAGGCTACAATGAGCAGTTCTTC
-	TRBD2	TRBV6-1	13	TRBJ2-3	CASSGGLAGTPYF	TGTGCCAGCAGTGGTGGACTAGCGGGGACCCCGTATTTT
-	TRBD2	TRBV5-1	17	TRBJ2-3	CASSVLVSSGDTDTQYF	TGCGCCAGCAGCGTCCTTGTCTCTAGCGGAGACACAGATACGCAGTATTTT
-	TRBD1	TRBV27	13	TRBJ1-2	CASSSGTDYGYTF	TGTGCCAGCAGTTCAGGGACAGACTATGGCTACACCTTC
few	TRBD2	TRBV9	15	TRBJ2-1	CASSVELAGYNEQFF	TGTGCCAGCAGCGTGGAACTAGCGGGATACAATGAGCAGTTCTTC
-	-	TRBV6-6	12	TRBJ1-1	CATSAGGSEAFF	TGTGCCACCTCAGCTGGGGGCTCTGAAGCTTTCTTT
few	TRBD1	TRBV7-3	14	TRBJ1-2	CASSFGQGLGGYPF	TGTGCCAGCAGCTTTGGACAGGGCCTGGGAGGCTACCCCTTC
-	-	TRBV29-1	11	TRBJ2-2	CSVLSRGELFF	TGCAGCGTTTTGAGTCGCGGGGAGCTGTTTTTT
-	TRBD2	TRBV5-1	15	TRBJ2-2	CASSDPTSVTGELFF	TGCGCCAGCAGCGATCCCACTAGCGTCACCGGGGAGCTGTTTTTT
-	-	TRBV28	11	TRBJ2-5	CASSRAQTQYF	TGTGCCAGCAGCCGAGCTCAGACCCAGTACTTC
few	-	TRBV9	15	TRBJ1-2	CASSVAPVEGYGYTF	TGTGCCAGCAGCGTAGCTCCGGTCGAGGGCTATGGCTACACCTTC
-	-	TRBV30	14	TRBJ2-7	CAWSVLGRGTEQYF	TGTGCCTGGAGTGTACTTGGCAGGGGAACCGAGCAGTACTTC